This T cell receptor (beta chain) was sequenced for a study of T cell responses to AZD1222 COVID-19 vaccine. General study points: Females made up more of the donors, who were largely white British, and clonal diversity may have come out too low. The number of AZD1222 recipients seropositive at baseline was only six.

Clones were read by immunoSEQ multiplex PCR, and TCRdb kept only the in-frame ones, dropping some. This table holds some 200,000 clones, roughly 92% found once. This clone came up a few times. Its antigen is not identified. CDR3 length: 15 residues. V was pared by 4 bases and J by 5 bases, with 10 bases of the junction left unmatched. Germline V gene lookup returns CDR1 SGHAT and CDR2 FQNNGV. V and J are TRBV11-2 and TRBJ1-2; 7 nucleotides match TRBD1. The origin of this receptor is an adult who received the AZD1222 COVID-19 vaccine. Sequenced here: peripheral blood, sampled 28 days after the second AZD1222 dose. CDR3 loop: CASSSPGQWTYGYTF. The CDR3 bases are TGTGCCAGCAGCTCCCCGGGACAGTGGACTTATGGCTACACCTTC.